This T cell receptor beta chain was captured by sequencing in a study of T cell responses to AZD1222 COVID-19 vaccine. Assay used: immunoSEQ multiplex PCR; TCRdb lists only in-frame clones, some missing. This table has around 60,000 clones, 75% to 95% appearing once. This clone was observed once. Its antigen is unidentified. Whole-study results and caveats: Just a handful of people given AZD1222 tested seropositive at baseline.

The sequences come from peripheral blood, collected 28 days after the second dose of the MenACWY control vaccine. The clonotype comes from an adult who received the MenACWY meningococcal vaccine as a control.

As DNA, the CDR3 is TGTGCCAGCAGCCCCTTCGTTGCCTACGAGCAGTACTTC. As protein: CASSPFVAYEQYF. The V call is TRBV3-1 (or the pseudogene TRBV3-2), the J call TRBJ2-7; D call uncertain. V shed 4 bases and J shed 2 bases, with 9 bases lying between them. Germline V gene lookup returns CDR1 LGHDT and CDR2 YNNKEL (reference sequence). The CDR3 totals 13 residues.